The sequence of this TCR beta chain was determined in a study of blood T cells in healthy people across ages. Study-level background: Template switching retrieved approximately one barcoded beta molecule for each two T cells.

The CDR3 consists of 13 residues. V trimming: 6 bases; J trimming: 6 bases; junction bases outside the gene matches: 5. Primed by a sample-barcoded 5' primer and a J-beta primer mix, a second PCR proceeded for 7 to 11 cycles. Using its own MiXCR run on the 5' RACE reads, TCRdb lists one record per CDR3 protein. The repertoire consists of about a million distinct CDR3 sequences, with roughly two fifths occurring once and the leading ten covering around 12%. Researchers report isolating at least 6 million PBMCs per sample. This receptor was taken from a man between 18 and 35 years old in good health. Input material: blood. The chain combines TRBV12-3 or TRBV12-4 with TRBJ1-5, with 7 bases fitting TRBD1. CDR3 in DNA: TGTGCCAGCAGATCCCGACAGGGTCAGCCCCAGCATTTT. Its translation is CASRSRQGQPQHF.